This entry is about one T cell receptor (beta chain). Its target is not known. This table comes from immunoSEQ multiplex PCR, and its TCRdb copy is limited to in-frame clones, with some not included. Of around 100,000 clones listed, 92% were seen once; the top ten hold around 0.25%. The data are from a study of T cell repertoires and HLA-DP antigens. CDR3 size: 15 residues. Trimming cost V 5 bases and J 8 bases; bases outside gene matches: 9. Germline V CDR1 and CDR2: MNHEY, SVGAGI. The origin of this receptor is a young woman in good health and CMV-seronegative. Sequencing was performed on CD4+ T cells from PBMCs. The rearrangement joins TRBV6-5 to TRBJ1-2; 12 positions match TRBD1. The CDR3 region is CASSRPGQGASGYTF. The CDR3 region has the DNA TGTGCCAGCAGTCGACCGGGACAGGGGGCCAGCGGCTACACCTTC.